Presented here are 25 T cell receptor beta chains from one specimen sequenced in a study of monozygotic twins with inflammatory bowel disease. TCRdb re-called the 5' RACE reads; one entry per CDR3 protein, DNA not given. This sample carries 300,000 to 450,000 distinct CDR3 sequences, with 2.6% going to the ten biggest clones. Sequencing used blood. These receptors were collected from a human donor with ulcerative colitis or Crohn's disease, or a healthy co-twin of an affected twin (not recorded which).

V is TRBV20-1 and J is TRBJ2-7; TCRdb calls TRBD1, which cannot be checked without DNA. This CDR3 contains 13 residues. Germline V gene sequence: CDR1 DFQATT, CDR2 SNEGSKA (reference sequence). The CDR3 reads CSASATGAGEQYF.

The chain combines TRBV20-1 with TRBJ1-1; TCRdb calls TRBD1, which cannot be checked without DNA. This CDR3 has 15 amino acids. The V gene's germline CDR1 is DFQATT and CDR2 SNEGSKA (reference sequence). The CDR3 loop is CSAMDPRGWNTEAFF.

V is TRBV30 and J is TRBJ2-7; TCRdb lists TRBD1, though no DNA is available to test this call. Germline V gene lookup returns CDR1 GTSNPN and CDR2 SVGIG (reference sequence). The CDR3 is 15 residues long. The CDR3 is CAWGTAGTHSYEQYF.

The gene calls are TRBV29-1 and TRBJ2-5. CDR1 is SQVTM and CDR2 is ANQGSEA in the germline V gene. The CDR3 covers 12 residues. The CDR3 reads CSVETNQETQYF.

The CDR3 loop is CSVERQGGSYNEQFF. This chain uses TRBV29-1 with TRBJ2-1; with no DNA, the TCRdb D assignment of TRBD1 cannot be verified. The CDR3 length is 15 residues. Germline CDR1 reads SQVTM; CDR2 reads ANQGSEA.

This rearrangement joins TRBV20-1 to TRBJ1-5; checking the TCRdb D call of TRBD1 is not possible without DNA. CDR1 DFQATT and CDR2 SNEGSKA come from the germline V gene (reference sequence). The CDR3 is 14 residues long. CDR3 loop: CSARPGHSDQPQHF.

The V call is TRBV5-1, the J call TRBJ1-5. The CDR3 has 15 residues. CDR1 SGHRS and CDR2 YFSETQ come from the germline V gene. CDR3: CASSLVGGIDQPQHF.

CDR3 loop: CASSQVGAGGQGYGYTF. This rearrangement joins TRBV4-1 to TRBJ1-2; TCRdb's assignment of TRBD1 cannot be checked, as there is no DNA. This CDR3 has 17 amino acids. CDR1 is MGHRA and CDR2 is YSYEKL in the germline V gene.

This CDR3 is CSGTGHGNEQFF. The chain is built from TRBV20-1 and TRBJ2-1; with no DNA, the TCRdb D assignment of TRBD1 cannot be verified. The CDR3 runs 12 residues. From germline, CDR1 is DFQATT and CDR2 SNEGSKA (reference sequence).

The chain uses TRBV30 and TRBJ1-1. The V gene's germline CDR1 is GTSNPN and CDR2 SVGIG (reference sequence). This CDR3 is 15 amino acids long. This CDR3 reads CAWRVTPDPRTEAFF.

The chain joins TRBV5-1 to TRBJ2-5; TCRdb proposes TRBD1, but this gene call is untestable without DNA. Germline V lookup: CDR1 SGHRS, CDR2 YFSETQ. This CDR3 region has 15 residues. CDR3 in amino acids: CASSLAPGGEETQYF.

The chain uses TRBV7-8 and TRBJ1-3; without DNA, the TCRdb call of TRBD1 cannot be checked. CDR1 and CDR2 (germline): SGHVS, FQNEAQ. This CDR3 has 15 amino acids. CDR3 protein: CASSLAGGSGNTIYF.

V gene TRBV6-5 combines with J gene TRBJ2-3; lacking DNA, the TRBD2 call made by TCRdb goes unchecked. Germline CDR1 MNHEY, CDR2 SVGAGI. The CDR3 length is 16 residues. CDR3: CASSYQIAGAADTQYF.

The chain joins TRBV12-3 or TRBV12-4 to TRBJ2-1; TCRdb's D call, TRBD1, is unchecked because there is no DNA. The CDR3 is made up of 16 amino acids. CDR3 sequence: CASSRLVTGDYNEQFF.

This chain links TRBV7-8 with TRBJ1-1; TCRdb's D call of TRBD1 is untestable without DNA. This CDR3 is built from 15 residues. The V gene's germline CDR1 is SGHVS and CDR2 FQNEAQ. The CDR3 loop reads CASSSLQGGYTEAFF.

This sequence joins TRBV6-5 and TRBJ2-6; the TCRdb D gene call, TRBD1, has no DNA to confirm it. The CDR3 runs 18 residues. Germline V CDR1 and CDR2: MNHEY, SVGAGI. The CDR3 region is CASSYRGQQVSGANVLTF.

V and J are TRBV27 and TRBJ1-5. Germline CDR1 MNHEY, CDR2 SMNVEV (reference sequence). The CDR3 sequence is 14 residues long. The CDR3 region is CASSLGFDGAPQHF.

The chain carries TRBV11-2 and TRBJ2-5; TCRdb gives TRBD1 as the D gene, but with no DNA this cannot be confirmed. The CDR3 length is 14 residues. CDR1 SGHAT and CDR2 FQNNGV come from the germline V gene. The CDR3 is CASSPDRVVETQYF.

The chain links TRBV7-4 to TRBJ2-7; TCRdb designates TRBD1, a call that cannot be tested without DNA. The CDR3 has 15 amino acids. Looked up from germline, CDR1 is SGHVT and CDR2 is SQSDAQ. CDR3 in amino acids: CASSFDFCGGYEQYF.

The rearrangement uses TRBV7-6 and TRBJ2-5; without DNA, the TCRdb call of TRBD1 cannot be checked. CDR3 length: 15 residues. Germline V CDR1 and CDR2: SGHVS, FNYEAQ. The CDR3 region is CASSARQGRDGTQYF.

This chain links TRBV5-6 with TRBJ1-2. CDR1 and CDR2 (germline): SGHDT, YYEEEE. The CDR3 covers 15 residues. This chain's CDR3 is CASSLVSIIGYGYTF.

The chain combines TRBV5-8 with TRBJ2-2. This CDR3 is 16 amino acids long. Germline lookup yields CDR1 SGHTS and CDR2 YDEGEE. Here the CDR3 reads CAISFSILLNTGELFF.

The chain recombines TRBV7-8 with TRBJ2-7; TCRdb names TRBD1, which stays unverified in the absence of DNA. This CDR3 comprises 16 residues. Germline CDR1 and CDR2: SGHVS and FQNEAQ. Here the CDR3 reads CASSLTPGTGIYEQYF.

The chain employs TRBV6-1 and TRBJ2-5; TCRdb calls TRBD1, which cannot be checked without DNA. Looked up from germline, CDR1 is MNHNS and CDR2 is SASEGT. The CDR3 spans 14 residues. The CDR3 spells CASRWDTGEETQYF.

This rearrangement joins TRBV5-1 to TRBJ2-3; checking the TCRdb D call of TRBD2 is not possible without DNA. Germline V gives CDR1 SGHRS, CDR2 YFSETQ. The CDR3 is 15 amino acids. The CDR3 sequence: CASSVGTRGTDTQYF.